Listed below are T cell receptor beta chains from one sample, sequenced in a study of shared clonotypes between healthy human individuals. Here immunoSEQ multiplex PCR was the method, and the copy in TCRdb shows in-frame clones only, minus some. Altogether about 960,000 clones are present, over 60% being singletons, with the ten largest covering about 1.5%. Material: memory CD4+ T cells sorted from blood. These receptors came from a man between 18 and 29 years old in good health. Both conserved end residues are part of each CDR3. A D gene is named only where the DNA matches it firmly. Only some rows state a clone size, as once, few, many or a class for expanded clones.

J gene	clone size	V gene	D gene	CDR3 protein	CDR3 DNA
TRBJ2-5	many	TRBV28	TRBD2	CASRPGGAGETQYF	TGTGCCAGCAGACCCGGGGGGGCAGGGGAGACCCAGTACTTC
TRBJ2-7	-	TRBV29-1	TRBD1	CSVAPTGAFSEQYF	TGCAGCGTTGCCCCCACAGGGGCCTTTAGCGAGCAGTACTTC
TRBJ2-3	-	TRBV5-4	TRBD2	CASSFPSGATDTQYF	TGTGCCAGCAGTTTTCCTAGCGGGGCCACAGATACGCAGTATTTT
TRBJ2-2	-	TRBV29-1	TRBD1	CSVNRGQGGELFF	TGCAGCGTAAACAGGGGGCAAGGCGGGGAGCTGTTTTTT
TRBJ2-1	-	TRBV7-8	-	CASSLVGAHEQFF	TGTGCCAGCAGCTTGGTCGGGGCGCATGAGCAGTTCTTC
TRBJ1-1	-	TRBV18	-	CASSPPGVSNTEAFF	TGTGCCAGCTCACCACCTGGGGTTTCGAACACTGAAGCTTTCTTT
TRBJ1-3	-	TRBV5-4	TRBD1	CASSPGGQGASGNTIYF	TGTGCCAGCAGCCCGGGAGGACAGGGGGCGTCCGGAAACACCATATATTTT
TRBJ2-1	once	TRBV7-7	TRBD1	CASSPGQVGGQFF	TGTGCTAGCAGCCCGGGACAGGTCGGGGGGCAGTTCTTC
TRBJ2-3	few	TRBV7-2	-	CASTESGLPGDTQYF	TGTGCCAGCACCGAATCCGGTCTCCCGGGAGATACGCAGTATTTT
TRBJ2-3	few	TRBV5-1	-	CASSLTRGGTDTQYF	TGCGCCAGCAGCTTGACGCGCGGCGGCACAGATACGCAGTATTTT
TRBJ1-3	-	TRBV5-6	-	CASTPGLGHTIYF	TGTGCCAGCACCCCGGGGTTGGGGCACACCATATATTTT
TRBJ1-1	many	TRBV28	-	CASTSEGRRNTEAFF	TGTGCCAGCACCTCGGAGGGCAGAAGGAACACTGAAGCTTTCTTT
TRBJ2-4	-	TRBV5-6	-	CASSLGGGKNIQYF	TGTGCCAGCAGCTTGGGGGGTGGCAAAAACATTCAGTACTTC
TRBJ2-3	-	TRBV5-1	-	CASSKGLSTDTQYF	TGCGCCAGCAGCAAAGGGCTTAGCACAGATACGCAGTATTTT
TRBJ2-7	many	TRBV5-1	TRBD1	CASSLPLDRVHEQYF	TGCGCCAGCAGCTTGCCTCTGGACAGGGTACACGAGCAGTACTTC
TRBJ2-4	-	TRBV27	-	CASSSTGVAKNIQYF	TGTGCCAGCAGTTCGACCGGAGTAGCCAAAAACATTCAGTACTTC
TRBJ1-1	-	TRBV30	TRBD1	CAWNQGANTEAFF	TGTGCCTGGAACCAGGGGGCCAACACTGAAGCTTTCTTT
TRBJ2-5	-	TRBV30	-	CAWSNLETQYF	TGTGCCTGGAGTAATTTAGAGACCCAGTACTTC
TRBJ2-1	-	TRBV27	-	CASSWSATSSYNEQFF	TGTGCCAGCAGTTGGTCGGCGACCAGCTCCTACAATGAGCAGTTCTTC
TRBJ1-6	-	TRBV5-1	TRBD1	CATRTGVDSPLHF	TGCGCCACTAGGACAGGGGTTGACTCACCCCTCCACTTT
TRBJ2-2	-	TRBV5-6	-	CASTPLTVNTGELFF	TGTGCCAGCACCCCCTTGACAGTGAACACCGGGGAGCTGTTTTTT
TRBJ2-1	-	TRBV10-3	TRBD2	CAIRTLGRGAENEQFF	TGTGCCATCAGGACCCTCGGGCGGGGGGCTGAAAATGAGCAGTTCTTC
TRBJ1-5	-	TRBV11-1	-	CASSLGPAGQPQHF	TGTGCCAGCAGCTTAGGCCCGGCGGGTCAGCCCCAGCATTTT
TRBJ2-7	-	TRBV6-1	-	CASHDASRPSYEQYF	TGTGCCAGCCATGATGCGTCCAGGCCCTCCTACGAGCAGTACTTC
TRBJ1-2	-	TRBV15	-	CATSPDANYGYTF	TGTGCCACCAGTCCCGACGCTAACTATGGCTACACCTTC
TRBJ2-2	-	TRBV7-2	TRBD2	CASSLDLAGAGELFF	TGTGCCAGCAGCTTAGATCTAGCGGGGGCCGGGGAGCTGTTTTTT
TRBJ1-1	few	TRBV2	-	CASRRNTEAFF	TGTGCCAGTCGACGGAACACTGAAGCTTTCTTT
TRBJ1-5	few	TRBV9	-	CASSVGVSLSQPQHF	TGTGCCAGCAGCGTAGGTGTAAGTTTGAGTCAGCCCCAGCATTTT
TRBJ2-1	few	TRBV5-1	TRBD1	CASSLGGTGVNEQFF	TGCGCCAGCAGCTTGGGCGGGACAGGGGTTAATGAGCAGTTCTTC
TRBJ1-1	-	TRBV7-6	-	CASSQIRGTEAFF	TGTGCCAGCAGCCAGATAAGGGGCACTGAAGCTTTCTTT
TRBJ2-6	-	TRBV10-3	TRBD2	CAISAGLAGSSGANVLTF	TGTGCCATCAGTGCAGGACTAGCGGGGAGCTCTGGGGCCAACGTCCTGACTTTC
TRBJ1-2	-	TRBV6-6	TRBD1	CASSYPGQEDGYTF	TGTGCCAGCAGTTACCCAGGACAGGAGGATGGCTACACCTTC
TRBJ1-2	-	TRBV28	-	CASSPYGNYGYTF	TGTGCCAGCAGCCCTTACGGAAACTATGGCTACACCTTC
TRBJ1-3	-	TRBV10-3	TRBD1	CAISETGKAGNTIYF	TGTGCCATCAGCGAGACAGGGAAAGCTGGAAACACCATATATTTT
TRBJ1-1	-	TRBV30	TRBD1	CAWSVTSTGTAEAFF	TGTGCCTGGAGTGTCACTTCGACAGGGACGGCTGAAGCTTTCTTT
TRBJ2-2	-	TRBV12-5	-	CASGLGGVNTGELFF	TGTGCTAGTGGTTTGGGAGGGGTAAACACCGGGGAGCTGTTTTTT
TRBJ1-1	-	TRBV4-1	TRBD1	CASSQANRGRNTEAFF	TGCGCCAGCAGCCAGGCCAACAGGGGGAGAAACACTGAAGCTTTCTTT
TRBJ2-7	-	TRBV5-1	TRBD2	CASSGTSGNNEQYF	TGCGCCAGCAGCGGGACTAGCGGGAATAACGAGCAGTACTTC